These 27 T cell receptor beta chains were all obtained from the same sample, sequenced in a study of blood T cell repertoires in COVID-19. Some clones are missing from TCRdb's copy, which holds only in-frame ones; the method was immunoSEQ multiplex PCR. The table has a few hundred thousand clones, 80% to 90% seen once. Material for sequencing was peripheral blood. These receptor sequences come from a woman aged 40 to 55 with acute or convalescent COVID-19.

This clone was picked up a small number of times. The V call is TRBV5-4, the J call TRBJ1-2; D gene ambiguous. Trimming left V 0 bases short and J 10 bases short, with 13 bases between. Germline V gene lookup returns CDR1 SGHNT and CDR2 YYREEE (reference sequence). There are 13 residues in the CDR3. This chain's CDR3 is CASSLDHWEDYTF. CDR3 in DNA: TGTGCCAGCAGCTTGGACCACTGGGAGGACTACACCTTC.

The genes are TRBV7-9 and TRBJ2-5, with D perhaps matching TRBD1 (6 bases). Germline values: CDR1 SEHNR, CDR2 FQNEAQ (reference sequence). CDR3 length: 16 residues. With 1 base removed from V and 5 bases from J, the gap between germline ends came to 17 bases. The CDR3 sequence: CASSLEGQPVIETQYF. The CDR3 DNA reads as TGTGCCAGCAGCTTAGAAGGACAGCCAGTGATTGAGACCCAGTACTTC.

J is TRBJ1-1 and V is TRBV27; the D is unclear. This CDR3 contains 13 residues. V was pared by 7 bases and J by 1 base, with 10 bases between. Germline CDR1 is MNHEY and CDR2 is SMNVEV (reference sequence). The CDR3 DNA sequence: TGTGCCAGCAAATGGGGAGGGAACACTGAAGCTTTCTTT. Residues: CASKWGGNTEAFF.

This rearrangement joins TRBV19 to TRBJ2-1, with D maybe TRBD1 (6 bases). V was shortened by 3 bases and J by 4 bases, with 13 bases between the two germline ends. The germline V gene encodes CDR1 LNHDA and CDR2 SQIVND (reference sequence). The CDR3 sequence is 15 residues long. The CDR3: CASSISAGAYNEQFF. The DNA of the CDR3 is TGTGCCAGTAGTATCTCGGCAGGGGCATACAATGAGCAGTTCTTC.

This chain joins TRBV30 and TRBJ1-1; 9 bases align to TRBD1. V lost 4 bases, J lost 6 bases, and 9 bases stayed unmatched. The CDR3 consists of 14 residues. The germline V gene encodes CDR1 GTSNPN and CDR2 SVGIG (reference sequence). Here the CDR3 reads CAWTSGGQGSEAFF. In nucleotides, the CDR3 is TGTGCCTGGACCTCAGGGGGACAGGGCTCTGAAGCTTTCTTT.

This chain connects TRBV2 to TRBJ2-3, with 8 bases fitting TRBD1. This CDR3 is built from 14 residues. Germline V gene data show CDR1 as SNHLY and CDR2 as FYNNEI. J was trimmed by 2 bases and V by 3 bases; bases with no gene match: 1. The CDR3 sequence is CASSEQGATDTQYF. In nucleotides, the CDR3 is TGTGCCAGCAGTGAGCAGGGGGCCACAGATACGCAGTATTTT.

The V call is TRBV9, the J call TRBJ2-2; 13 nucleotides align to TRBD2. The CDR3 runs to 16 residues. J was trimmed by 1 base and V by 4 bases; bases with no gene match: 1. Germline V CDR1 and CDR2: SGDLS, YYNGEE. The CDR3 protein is CASSRTSGGNTGELFF. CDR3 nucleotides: TGTGCCAGCAGCCGGACTAGCGGGGGGAACACCGGGGAGCTGTTTTTT.

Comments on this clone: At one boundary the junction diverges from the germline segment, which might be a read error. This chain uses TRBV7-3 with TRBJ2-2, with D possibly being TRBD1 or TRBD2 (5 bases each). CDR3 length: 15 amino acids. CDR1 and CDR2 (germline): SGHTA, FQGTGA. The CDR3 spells CASSLTGPNTGELFF. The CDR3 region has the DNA TGTGCCAGCAGCCTAACGGGGCCGAACACCGGGGAGCTGTTTTTT. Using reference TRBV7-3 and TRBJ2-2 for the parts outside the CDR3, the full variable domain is GAGVSQTPSNKVTEKGKYVELRCDPISGHTALYWYRQSLGQGPEFLIYFQGTGAADDSGLPNDRFFAVRPEGSVSTLKIQRTERGDSAVYLCASSLTGPNTGELFFGEGSRLTVL.

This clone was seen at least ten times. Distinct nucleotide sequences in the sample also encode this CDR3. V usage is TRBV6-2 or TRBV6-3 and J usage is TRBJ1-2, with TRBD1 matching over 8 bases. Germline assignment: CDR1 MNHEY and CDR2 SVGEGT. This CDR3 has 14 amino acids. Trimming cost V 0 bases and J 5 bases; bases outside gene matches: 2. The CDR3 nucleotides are TGTGCCAGCAGTTACTCAGGACAGGGTTATGGCTACACCTTC. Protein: CASSYSGQGYGYTF.

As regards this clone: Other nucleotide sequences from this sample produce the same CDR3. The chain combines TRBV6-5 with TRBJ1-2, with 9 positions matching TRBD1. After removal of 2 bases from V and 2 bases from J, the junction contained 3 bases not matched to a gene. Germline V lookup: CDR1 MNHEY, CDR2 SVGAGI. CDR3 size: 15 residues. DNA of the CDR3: TGTGCCAGCAGTTACGGGGGACAGGGAAACTATGGCTACACCTTC. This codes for CASSYGGQGNYGYTF.

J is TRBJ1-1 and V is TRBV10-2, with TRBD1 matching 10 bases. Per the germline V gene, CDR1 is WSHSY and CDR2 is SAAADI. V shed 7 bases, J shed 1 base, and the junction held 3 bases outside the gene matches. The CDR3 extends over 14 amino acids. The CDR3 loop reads CASTDRGRNTEAFF. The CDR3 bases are TGCGCCAGCACCGACAGGGGGCGGAACACTGAAGCTTTCTTT.

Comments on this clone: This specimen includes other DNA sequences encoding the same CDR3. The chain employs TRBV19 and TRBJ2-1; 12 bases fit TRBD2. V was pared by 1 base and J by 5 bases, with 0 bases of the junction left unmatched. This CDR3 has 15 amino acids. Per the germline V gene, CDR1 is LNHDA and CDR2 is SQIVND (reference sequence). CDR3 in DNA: TGTGCCAGTAGTATAGGACTAGCGGGAGACAATGAGCAGTTCTTC. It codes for CASSIGLAGDNEQFF.

The CDR3 DNA sequence: TGCAGCGTGACAGGGGGCGTAGGATATGGCTACACCTTC. This gives the protein CSVTGGVGYGYTF. J is TRBJ1-2 and V is TRBV29-1; the match to TRBD1 covers 10 bases. This CDR3 has 13 residues. From germline, CDR1 is SQVTM and CDR2 ANQGSEA. Unmatched junction bases numbered 6, after V lost 6 bases and J lost 5 bases.

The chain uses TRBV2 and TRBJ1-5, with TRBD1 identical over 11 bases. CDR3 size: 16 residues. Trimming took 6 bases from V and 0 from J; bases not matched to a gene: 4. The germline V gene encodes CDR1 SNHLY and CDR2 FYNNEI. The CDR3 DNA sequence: TGTGCCAGCAGGCCCGGGACAGGGGGTAGCAATCAGCCCCAGCATTTT. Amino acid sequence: CASRPGTGGSNQPQHF. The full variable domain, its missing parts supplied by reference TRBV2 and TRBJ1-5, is EPEVTQTPSHQVTQMGQEVILRCVPISNHLYFYWYRQILGQKVEFLVSFYNNEISEKSEIFDDQFSVERPDGSNFTLKIRSTKLEDSAMYFCASRPGTGGSNQPQHFGDGTRLSIL.

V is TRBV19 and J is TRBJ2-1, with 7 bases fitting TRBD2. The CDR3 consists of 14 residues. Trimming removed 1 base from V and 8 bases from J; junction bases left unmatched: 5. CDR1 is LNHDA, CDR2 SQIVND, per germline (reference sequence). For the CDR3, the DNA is TGTGCCAGTAGTATAGTCAGCGGGGAGTATGAGCAGTTCTTC. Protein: CASSIVSGEYEQFF.

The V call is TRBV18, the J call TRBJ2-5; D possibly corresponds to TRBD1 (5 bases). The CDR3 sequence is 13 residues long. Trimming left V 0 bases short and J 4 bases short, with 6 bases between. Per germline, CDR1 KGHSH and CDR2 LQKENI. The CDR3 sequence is CASSPPGVETQYF. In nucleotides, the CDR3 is TGTGCCAGCTCACCACCAGGGGTAGAGACCCAGTACTTC.

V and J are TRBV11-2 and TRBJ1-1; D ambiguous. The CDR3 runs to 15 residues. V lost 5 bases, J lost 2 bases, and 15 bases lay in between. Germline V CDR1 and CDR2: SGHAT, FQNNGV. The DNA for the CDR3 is TGTGCCAGCAGCAACATTAAGGAGTTAAACACTGAAGCTTTCTTT. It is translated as CASSNIKELNTEAFF.

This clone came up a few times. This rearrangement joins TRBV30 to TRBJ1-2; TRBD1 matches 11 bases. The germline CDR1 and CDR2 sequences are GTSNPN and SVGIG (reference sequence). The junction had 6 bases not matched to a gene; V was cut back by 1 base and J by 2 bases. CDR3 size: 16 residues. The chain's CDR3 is CAWSAGQGATNYGYTF. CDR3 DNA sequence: TGTGCCTGGAGTGCTGGACAGGGGGCTACAAACTATGGCTACACCTTC. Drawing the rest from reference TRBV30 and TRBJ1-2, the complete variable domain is SQTIHQWPATLVQPVGSPLSLECTVEGTSNPNLYWYRQAAGRGLQLLFYSVGIGQISSEVPQNLSASRPQDRQFILSSKKLLLSDSGFYLCAWSAGQGATNYGYTFGSGTRLTVV.

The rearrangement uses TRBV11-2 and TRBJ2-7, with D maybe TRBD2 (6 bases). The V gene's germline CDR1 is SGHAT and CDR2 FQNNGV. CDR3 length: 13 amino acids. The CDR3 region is CTSSEGTLNEQYV. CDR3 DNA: TGTACCAGCTCAGAGGGGACTTTAAACGAGCAGTACGTC.

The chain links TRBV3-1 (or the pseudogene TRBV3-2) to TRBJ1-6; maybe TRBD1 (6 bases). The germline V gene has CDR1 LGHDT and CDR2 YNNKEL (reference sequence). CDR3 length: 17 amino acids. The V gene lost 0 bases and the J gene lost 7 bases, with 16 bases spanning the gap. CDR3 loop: CASSQDSGEVGNSPLHF. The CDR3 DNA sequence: TGTGCCAGCAGCCAAGATTCAGGGGAAGTTGGAAATTCACCCCTCCACTTT.

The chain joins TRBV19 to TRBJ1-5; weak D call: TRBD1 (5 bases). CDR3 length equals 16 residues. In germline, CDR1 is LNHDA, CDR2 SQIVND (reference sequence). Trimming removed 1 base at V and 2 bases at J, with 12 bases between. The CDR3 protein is CASSIATGGGNQPQHF. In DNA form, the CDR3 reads TGTGCCAGTAGTATAGCAACGGGAGGGGGCAATCAGCCCCAGCATTTT. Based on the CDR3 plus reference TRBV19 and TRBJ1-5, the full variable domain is DGGITQSPKYLFRKEGQNVTLSCEQNLNHDAMYWYRQDPGQGLRLIYYSQIVNDFQKGDIAEGYSVSREKKESFPLTVTSAQKNPTAFYLCASSIATGGGNQPQHFGDGTRLSIL.

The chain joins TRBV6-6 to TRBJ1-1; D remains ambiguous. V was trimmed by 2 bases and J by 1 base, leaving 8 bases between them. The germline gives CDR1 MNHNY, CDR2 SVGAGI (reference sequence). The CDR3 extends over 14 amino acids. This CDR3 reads CASSYMEGNTEAFF. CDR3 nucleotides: TGTGCCAGCAGTTACATGGAGGGGAACACTGAAGCTTTCTTT.

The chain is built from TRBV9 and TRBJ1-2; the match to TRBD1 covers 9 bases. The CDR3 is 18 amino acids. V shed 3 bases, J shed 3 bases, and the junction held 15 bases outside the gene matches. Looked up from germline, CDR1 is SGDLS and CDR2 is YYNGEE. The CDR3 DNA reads TGTGCCAGCAGCGGGTTGGGACAGGGAAACCCCGGTGACTATGGCTACACCTTC. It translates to CASSGLGQGNPGDYGYTF.

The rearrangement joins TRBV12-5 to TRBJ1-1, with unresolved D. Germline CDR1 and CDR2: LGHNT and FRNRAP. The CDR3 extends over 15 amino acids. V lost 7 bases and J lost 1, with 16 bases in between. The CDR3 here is CASAVGVSGNTEAFF. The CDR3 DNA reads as TGTGCTAGTGCGGTGGGTGTATCAGGGAACACTGAAGCTTTCTTT.

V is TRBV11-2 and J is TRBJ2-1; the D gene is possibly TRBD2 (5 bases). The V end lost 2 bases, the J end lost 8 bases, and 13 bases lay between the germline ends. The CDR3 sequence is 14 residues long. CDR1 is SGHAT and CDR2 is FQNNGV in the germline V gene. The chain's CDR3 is CASSLSRDRDEQFF. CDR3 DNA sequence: TGTGCCAGCAGCTTAAGCCGGGATCGCGATGAGCAGTTCTTC.

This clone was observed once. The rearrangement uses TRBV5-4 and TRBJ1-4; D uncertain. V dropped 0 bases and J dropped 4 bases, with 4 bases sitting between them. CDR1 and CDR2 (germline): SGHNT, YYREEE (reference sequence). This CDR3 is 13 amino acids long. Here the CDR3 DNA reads TGTGCCAGCAGCTTGGGGCTTAATGAAAAACTGTTTTTT. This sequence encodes CASSLGLNEKLFF.

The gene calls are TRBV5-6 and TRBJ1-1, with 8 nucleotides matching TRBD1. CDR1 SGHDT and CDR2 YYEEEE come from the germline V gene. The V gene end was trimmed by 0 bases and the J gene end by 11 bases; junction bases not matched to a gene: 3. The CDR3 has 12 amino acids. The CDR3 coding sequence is TGTGCCAGCAGCTTGGGTCAGGGGGCGGCTTTCTTT. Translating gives CASSLGQGAAFF.